The 6 T cell receptor beta chains listed next were all sequenced from one sample in a study of cytomegalovirus exposure and HLA in healthy donors. A multiplex PCR was run with 60 Vbeta primers and 13 Jbeta primers. Profiling relied on immunoSEQ multiplex PCR, and the TCRdb table lists in-frame clones only, not all of them. The repertoire holds some 80,000 clones, with roughly 80% as singletons. The sample consisted of PBMCs. The source of these receptors is a human donor in good health.

This clone was detected a few times. Additional DNA sequences in this sample encode the identical CDR3. This chain connects TRBV6-1 to TRBJ2-7; 7 nucleotides agree with TRBD2. This CDR3 spans 13 amino acids. CDR1 is MNHNS, CDR2 SASEGT, per germline. The junction had 0 bases not matched to a gene; V was cut back by 3 bases and J by 1 base. This CDR3 is CASSEGLSYEQYF. For the CDR3, the DNA is TGTGCCAGCAGTGAGGGACTATCCTACGAGCAGTACTTC.

The chain couples TRBV9 to TRBJ2-1, with no clear D. V was pared by 3 bases and J by 4 bases, with 14 bases between. Germline V CDR1 and CDR2: SGDLS, YYNGEE. This CDR3 contains 15 residues. This CDR3 reads CASSALTALYNEQFF. DNA of the CDR3: TGTGCCAGCAGCGCCTTAACTGCCTTATACAATGAGCAGTTCTTC. The whole variable domain, remainder taken from reference TRBV9 and TRBJ2-1, is DSGVTQTPKHLITATGQRVTLRCSPRSGDLSVYWYQQSLDQGLQFLIQYYNGEERAKGNILERFSAQQFPDLHSELNLSSLELGDSALYFCASSALTALYNEQFFGPGTRLTVL.

This clone has just one count. This chain joins TRBV6-6 and TRBJ2-3, with TRBD2 matching 10 bases. Germline V gene sequence: CDR1 MNHNY, CDR2 SVGAGI (reference sequence). CDR3 length equals 16 residues. With V trimmed by 6 bases and J by 4 bases, 10 bases remained unmatched. DNA of the CDR3: TGTGCCAGCAGCCGGTGGAGCGGGGGGGCTGCAGATACGCAGTATTTT. Its protein product is CASSRWSGGAADTQYF.

This chain joins TRBV5-1 and TRBJ1-5; TRBD1 might be the D (6 bases). Trimming pared 4 bases from V and 0 bases from J, leaving 11 bases between. The CDR3 consists of 15 residues. Looked up from germline, CDR1 is SGHRS and CDR2 is YFSETQ. Here the CDR3 reads CASSGGQSSNQPQHF. For the CDR3, the DNA is TGCGCCAGCAGCGGTGGACAGAGTAGCAATCAGCCCCAGCATTTT.

In its sample, this clone was seen a few times. The chain combines TRBV4-1 with TRBJ1-1; a weak D match, TRBD1 (6 bases). CDR1 is MGHRA and CDR2 is YSYEKL in the germline V gene. The CDR3 has 13 residues. Trimming removed 8 bases at V and 10 bases at J, with 20 bases between. CDR3 residues: CASRQIGGGGAFF. The CDR3 DNA reads as TGCGCCAGCCGTCAAATCGGGGGAGGGGGAGCTTTCTTT.

This clone occurred once. The CDR3 nucleotides read TGTGCCAGCAGCAACCCCGGGACTAGCGGGGGGTTCTCCTACAATGAGCAGTTCTTC. This translates into CASSNPGTSGGFSYNEQFF. The V call is TRBV7-9, the J call TRBJ2-1; 15 nucleotides match TRBD2. Germline CDR1 SEHNR, CDR2 FQNEAQ (reference sequence). The CDR3 extends over 19 amino acids. V trimming: 5 bases; J trimming: 0 bases; junction bases outside the gene matches: 8.